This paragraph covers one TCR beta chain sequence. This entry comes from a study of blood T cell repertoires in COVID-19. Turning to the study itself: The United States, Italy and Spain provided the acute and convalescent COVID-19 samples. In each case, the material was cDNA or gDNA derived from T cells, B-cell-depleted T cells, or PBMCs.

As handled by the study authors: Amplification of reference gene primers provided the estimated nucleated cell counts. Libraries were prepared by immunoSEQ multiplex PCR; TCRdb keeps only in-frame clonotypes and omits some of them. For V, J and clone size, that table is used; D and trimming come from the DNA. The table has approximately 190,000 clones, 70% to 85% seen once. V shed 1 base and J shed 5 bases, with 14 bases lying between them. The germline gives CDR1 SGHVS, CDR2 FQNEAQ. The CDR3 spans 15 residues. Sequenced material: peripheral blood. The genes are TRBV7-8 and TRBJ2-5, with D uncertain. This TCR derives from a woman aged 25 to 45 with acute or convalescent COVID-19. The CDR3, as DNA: TGTGCCAGCAGCTTAGGGCAGGTTCGCAGGGAGACCCAGTACTTC. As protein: CASSLGQVRRETQYF. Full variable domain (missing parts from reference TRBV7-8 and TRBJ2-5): GAGVSQSPRYKVAKRGQDVALRCDPISGHVSLFWYQQALGQGPEFLTYFQNEAQLDKSGLPSDRFFAERPEGSVSTLKIQRTQQEDSAVYLCASSLGQVRRETQYFGPGTRLLVL.